These 25 T cell receptor beta chains share one sample of origin, sequenced in a study of CD4 and CD8 cells across lung adenocarcinoma regions. TCRdb reprocessed the PCR reads via MiXCR and lists one record per CDR3 protein. The data contain about 9,200 distinct CDR3 sequences, more than 35% of them singletons. Sequencing was carried out using CD8+ T cells from the margin of a lung tumor. All receptors derive from a male donor with lung adenocarcinoma. The CD4 and CD8 labels of this study may be unreliable.

Concerning this clonotype itself: A junction boundary mismatches the germline segment, possibly from a read error. In nucleotides, the CDR3 is TGTGCCAGCAGTAACCCGGGACTAGGGCGATTCAATACGCAGTTTTTC. Translating gives CASSNPGLGRFNTQFF. The genes are TRBV12-3 or TRBV12-4 and TRBJ2-1, with 8 nucleotides matching TRBD2. The CDR3 is 16 residues long.

Turning to this clonotype: The junction departs from the called germline gene at one end, perhaps through a read error. This sequence joins TRBV6-5 and TRBJ2-1; D may be TRBD2 (5 bases). The germline gives CDR1 MNHEY, CDR2 SVGAGI. This CDR3 has 13 amino acids. The CDR3 DNA reads as TGTGCCAGCAGTTACTCAATGGCCGGGGAGCAGTTTTTC. Translated, it gives CASSYSMAGEQFF.

The chain joins TRBV6-1 to TRBJ2-1; 10 bases agree with TRBD1. The better agreement between TRBJ2-7 and the DNA end casts doubt on the J call. Germline V lookup: CDR1 MNHNS, CDR2 SASEGT. This CDR3 comprises 14 residues. CDR3: CASSEGQGLYEQYF. The CDR3 nucleotides are TGTGCCAGCAGTGAGGGACAGGGGCTCTACGAGCAGTACTTC.

This sequence joins TRBV15 and TRBJ2-1; D is possibly TRBD1 (6 bases). Looked up from germline, CDR1 is LNHNV and CDR2 is YYDKDF (reference sequence). The CDR3 extends over 13 amino acids. V gave up 0 bases and J gave up 8 bases, with 8 bases separating them. CDR3 sequence (DNA): TGTGCCACCAGCAGAGAGGCAGGGGATGAGCAGTTCTTC. It translates to CATSREAGDEQFF.

The sample holds a few counts of this clonotype. The V call is TRBV27, the J call TRBJ2-1; possible D gene TRBD2, 5 bases. The end of the DNA is better explained by TRBJ2-7, so the J call may be wrong. This CDR3 region has 13 residues. CDR1 and CDR2 (germline): MNHEY, SMNVEV (reference sequence). CDR3 protein: CASSLGRNYEQYF. CDR3 nucleotides: TGTGCCAGCAGTTTAGGGAGAAACTACGAGCAGTACTTC.

For this clonotype: At one boundary the junction diverges from the germline segment, which might be a read error. The rearrangement uses TRBV6-1 and TRBJ1-6, with D tentatively TRBD2 (5 bases). Judging by the DNA end, TRBJ2-3 fits better; the J call may be wrong. Germline V lookup: CDR1 MNHNS, CDR2 SASEGT. The CDR3 length is 15 residues. CDR3 amino acids: CASNIEAVGKDKQYF. The CDR3 DNA is TGTGCCAGCAACATAGAGGCTGTCGGGAAAGATAAGCAGTATTTT.

This clonotype has a count of ten or more. V and J are TRBV28 and TRBJ2-2; D is unclear. The CDR3 is 13 residues long. V lost 6 bases and J 3 bases, leaving 8 bases between the germline ends. Germline CDR1 and CDR2: MDHEN and SYDVKM. CDR3 DNA: TGTGCCAGCAGGTACACAGACACCGGGGAGCTGTTTTTT. As protein: CASRYTDTGELFF.

The table lists this clonotype with a few counts. The chain carries TRBV7-3 and TRBJ2-3; tentatively, D is TRBD2 (5 bases). Germline assignment: CDR1 SGHTA and CDR2 FQGTGA. The CDR3 has 14 residues. Between the trimmed V and J ends, which lost 5 bases and 0 bases, there was a span of 9 bases. This CDR3 is CASSEGSSTDTQYF. The CDR3 DNA is TGTGCCAGCAGCGAGGGCTCTAGCACAGATACGCAGTATTTT.

As for this clonotype: The junction departs from germline at one end; a sequencing error may be responsible. The chain carries TRBV10-3 and TRBJ2-2; D is perhaps TRBD1 or TRBD2 (5 bases each). CDR1 and CDR2 from the germline V gene are ENHRY and SYGVKD. This CDR3 has 13 amino acids. The CDR3 reads CAINPDSHGEQFF. The CDR3 DNA reads TGTGCCATCAACCCCGACAGCCACGGGGAGCAGTTTTTC.

This clonotype was recorded many times. This chain uses TRBV5-1 with TRBJ2-5; possibly TRBD1 or TRBD2 for D (6 bases each). CDR3 length equals 13 residues. V gave up 4 bases and J gave up 4 bases, with 11 bases separating them. CDR1 and CDR2 (germline): SGHRS, YFSETQ. The CDR3 loop is CASSPGGGETQYF. The CDR3 DNA is TGCGCCAGCAGCCCCGGAGGGGGAGAGACCCAGTACTTC.

This clonotype was observed a few times. This sequence joins TRBV7-2 and TRBJ2-4; no reliable D call. From germline, CDR1 is SGHTA and CDR2 FQGNSA. The V end lost 1 base, the J end lost 12 bases, and 7 bases lay between the germline ends. The CDR3 covers 11 residues. CDR3 loop: CASSLETSQYF. The CDR3 DNA sequence: TGTGCCAGCAGCTTAGAAACGTCTCAGTACTTC.

The chain couples TRBV11-3 to TRBJ2-3; D is perhaps TRBD2 (6 bases). Germline V gene data show CDR1 as SGHNT and CDR2 as YENEEA. The V and J ends lost 6 bases and 6 bases respectively, with 19 bases between them. The CDR3 runs to 15 residues. The CDR3 loop reads CASSYGGGKLDTQYF. The DNA of the CDR3 is TGTGCCAGCAGTTATGGAGGAGGGAAACTGGATACGCAGTATTTT.

This chain uses TRBV9 with TRBJ2-1, with D tentatively TRBD2 (6 bases). Germline CDR1 SGDLS, CDR2 YYNGEE. There are 23 residues in the CDR3. The ends were cut back, 3 bases at V and 0 bases at J, with 34 bases in the middle. CDR3 DNA: TGTGCCAGCAGCGCTCACCTTAGGGCCGGGACTGGATCCTATTTCAGCTCCTACAATGAGCAGTTCTTC. It is translated as CASSAHLRAGTGSYFSSYNEQFF.

V usage is TRBV25-1 and J usage is TRBJ1-3; D gene ambiguous. Trimming shortened V by 2 bases and J by 0 bases, and 8 bases separated the two germline ends. The germline V gene encodes CDR1 MGHDK and CDR2 SYGVNS. The CDR3 has 15 residues. The CDR3 here is CASSEASVSGNTIYF. The CDR3 DNA reads TGTGCCAGCAGTGAAGCTTCCGTCTCTGGAAACACCATATATTTT.

The J gene is TRBJ2-1, the V gene TRBV6-1; either TRBD1 or TRBD2 may fit D (6 bases each). CDR1 is MNHNS, CDR2 SASEGT, per germline. CDR3 length: 13 amino acids. V shed 6 bases and J shed 5 bases, with 11 bases lying between them. In DNA, the CDR3 is TGTGCCAGCAGATGGGGGGCCGACAATGAGCAGTTCTTC. It translates to CASRWGADNEQFF.

Of note for this clonotype: Sequence at one end of the junction differs from germline and may be a read error. V gene TRBV4-2 combines with J gene TRBJ2-5; 14 nucleotides agree with TRBD2. The CDR3 runs 17 residues. The germline CDR1 and CDR2 sequences are LGHNA and YNFKEQ. CDR3 sequence: CVSSPRTSGGTGETQYF. CDR3 sequence (DNA): TGTGTCAGCAGCCCCCGGACTAGCGGGGGGACCGGAGAGACCCAGTACTTC.

This clonotype has more than one count but fewer than ten. The J gene is TRBJ2-4, the V gene TRBV24-1; D gene ambiguous. The CDR3 has 16 residues. CDR1 and CDR2 from the germline V gene are KGHDR and SFDVKD. V was clipped by 3 bases and J by 0 bases, with 11 bases between them. CDR3 loop: CATSDSVRIAKNIQYF. DNA for the CDR3: TGTGCCACCAGTGATAGCGTACGCATAGCCAAAAACATTCAGTACTTC.

The chain uses TRBV9 and TRBJ2-3, with D maybe TRBD2 (6 bases). V lost 7 bases and J lost 2, with 11 bases in between. This CDR3 is 13 amino acids long. The germline CDR1 and CDR2 sequences are SGDLS and YYNGEE. The CDR3 loop is CASAGRPTDTQYF. The CDR3 nucleotides read TGTGCCAGCGCGGGGAGACCCACAGATACGCAGTATTTT.

The rearrangement joins TRBV27 to TRBJ2-1; TRBD2 agrees at 7 bases. V shed 1 base, J shed 0 bases, and the junction held 12 bases outside the gene matches. The CDR3 spans 19 residues. In germline, CDR1 is MNHEY, CDR2 SMNVEV (reference sequence). CDR3 DNA: TGTGCCAGCAGTTTATGGGGGTTGGGGGGGGTGAGCTCCTACAATGAGCAGTTCTTC. It is translated as CASSLWGLGGVSSYNEQFF.

This clonotype was seen at least ten times. This chain joins TRBV28 and TRBJ2-3, with 9 nucleotides matching TRBD1. V shed 8 bases, J shed 4 bases, and the junction held 13 bases outside the gene matches. Germline CDR1 and CDR2: MDHEN and SYDVKM. The CDR3 totals 16 residues. CDR3 bases: TGTGCCAGCCTCAAACAGGGGGCCGAACCCCCAGATACGCAGTATTTT. Translating gives CASLKQGAEPPDTQYF.

The chain links TRBV20-1 to TRBJ2-3; 10 nucleotides match TRBD2. Per the germline V gene, CDR1 is DFQATT and CDR2 is SNEGSKA (reference sequence). The CDR3 sequence is 15 residues long. Germline trimming cut 0 bases from V and 8 bases from J; bases unmatched to any gene: 8. CDR3 loop: CSARDPAGGPGTQYF. CDR3 sequence (DNA): TGCAGTGCTAGAGATCCAGCGGGAGGGCCTGGTACGCAGTATTTT.

This clonotype was detected only a few times. This clone may be a read error of a much larger clone one base away. The rearrangement links TRBV7-2 to TRBJ2-1, with a possible D match to TRBD2 (5 bases). The CDR3 length is 11 residues. The germline gives CDR1 SGHTA, CDR2 FQGNSA. Trimming left V 3 bases short and J 13 bases short, with 10 bases between. CDR3 protein: CASSFGETQFF. The CDR3, as DNA: TGTGCCAGCAGCTTTGGGGAGACCCAGTTCTTC.

In its sample, this clonotype ranks as medium-sized. This chain uses TRBV10-1 with TRBJ2-1; D is ambiguous. Germline CDR1 is WNHNN and CDR2 is SYGVQD (reference sequence). V lost 4 bases to trimming and J lost 8 bases, with 12 bases between them. The CDR3 covers 13 residues. The CDR3 loop reads CASSAEGFHEQFF. CDR3 bases: TGCGCCAGCAGTGCGGAAGGTTTCCATGAGCAGTTCTTC.

This clonotype was found a few times. The chain employs TRBV9 and TRBJ2-1; D may be TRBD1 or TRBD2 (5 bases each). TRBJ2-7 matches the DNA end more closely, so the J call is doubtful. Germline V gene lookup returns CDR1 SGDLS and CDR2 YYNGEE. The CDR3 loop spans 14 amino acids. CDR3 sequence reads: CASSVDWGSYEQYF. DNA of the CDR3: TGTGCCAGCAGCGTAGATTGGGGGTCCTACGAGCAGTACTTC.

This clonotype was seen at least ten times. The chain couples TRBV6-1 to TRBJ1-2; 10 bases match TRBD1. Germline-derived CDR1 and CDR2 are MNHNS and SASEGT. There are 20 residues in the CDR3. Losses at the gene ends were 0 bases for V and 4 bases for J; bases not matched to a gene: 17. In DNA form, the CDR3 reads TGTGCCAGCAGTGAAGCCAAGATCGAGGACAGGGGGGAGTGGGGCTATGGCTACACCTTC. This codes for CASSEAKIEDRGEWGYGYTF.